This T cell receptor beta chain appears in the sequencing data of a study of blood T cell repertoires in COVID-19. Libraries were prepared by immunoSEQ multiplex PCR; TCRdb keeps only in-frame clonotypes and omits some of them. The sample has approximately 88,000 clones; roughly 84% are singletons. The CDR3 has 17 amino acids. Unmatched junction bases numbered 16, after V lost 8 bases and J lost 4 bases. Germline V CDR1 and CDR2: SGHTA, FQGNSA. V gene TRBV7-2 combines with J gene TRBJ2-3; 9 positions agree with TRBD2. The sequenced sample was peripheral blood. This clonotype originated in a woman in her 70s with acute or convalescent COVID-19. The CDR3, as DNA: TGTGCCAGCGCGCGGAGTAGCGGGGGCGGGGGCCCAGATACGCAGTATTTT. It encodes CASARSSGGGGPDTQYF.